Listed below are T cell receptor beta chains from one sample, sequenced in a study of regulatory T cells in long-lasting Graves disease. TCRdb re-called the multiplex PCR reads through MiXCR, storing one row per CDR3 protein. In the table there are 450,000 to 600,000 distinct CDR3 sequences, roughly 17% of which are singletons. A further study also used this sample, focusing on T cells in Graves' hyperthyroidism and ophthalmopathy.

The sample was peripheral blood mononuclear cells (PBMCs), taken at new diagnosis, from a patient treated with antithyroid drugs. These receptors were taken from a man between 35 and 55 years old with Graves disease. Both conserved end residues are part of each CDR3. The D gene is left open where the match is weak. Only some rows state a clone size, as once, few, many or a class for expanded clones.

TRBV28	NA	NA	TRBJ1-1	CASSLGGEGNTEAFF	TGTGCCAGCAGTCTAGGTGGGGAGGGGAACACTGAAGCTTTCTTT
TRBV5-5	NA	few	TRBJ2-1	CASSLARYNEQFF	TGTGCCAGCAGCTTGGCAAGATACAATGAGCAGTTCTTC
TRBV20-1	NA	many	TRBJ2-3	CSASLARGTDTQYF	TGCAGTGCTTCTCTGGCTCGGGGCACAGATACGCAGTATTTT
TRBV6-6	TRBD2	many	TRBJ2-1	CASSYSIGLADYNEQFF	TGTGCCAGCAGTTACTCGATAGGGCTAGCGGACTACAATGAGCAGTTCTTC
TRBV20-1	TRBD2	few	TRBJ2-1	CSARDPSGSNEQFF	TGCAGTGCTAGAGATCCCAGCGGGAGTAATGAGCAGTTCTTC
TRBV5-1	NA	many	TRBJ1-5	CASSWGAEQPQHF	TGCGCCAGCAGCTGGGGGGCAGAACAGCCCCAGCATTTT
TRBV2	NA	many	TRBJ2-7	CASTDRFSYEQYF	TGTGCCAGCACCGACAGGTTCTCCTACGAGCAGTACTTC
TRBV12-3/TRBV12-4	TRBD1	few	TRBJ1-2	CASSWGQGVAYGYTF	TGTGCCAGCAGTTGGGGACAGGGGGTTGCCTATGGCTACACCTTC
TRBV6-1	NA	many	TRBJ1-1	CASSLTGTLPEAFF	TGTGCCAGCAGTCTGACGGGTACCCTGCCTGAAGCTTTCTTT
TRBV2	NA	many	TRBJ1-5	CASSDSAGRGQPQHF	TGTGCCAGCAGTGATAGCGCAGGAAGGGGTCAGCCCCAGCATTTT
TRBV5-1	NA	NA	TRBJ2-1	CASSGTPGSNEQFF	TGCGCCAGCAGTGGGACACCGGGTTCAAATGAGCAGTTCTTC
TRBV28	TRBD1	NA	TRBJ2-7	CASSLPFGQGYEQYF	TGTGCCAGCAGTTTACCCTTCGGACAGGGCTACGAGCAGTACTTC
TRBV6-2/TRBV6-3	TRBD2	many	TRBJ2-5	CASRKWTSGGAQETQYF	TGTGCCAGCAGGAAGTGGACTAGCGGGGGGGCCCAAGAGACCCAGTACTTC
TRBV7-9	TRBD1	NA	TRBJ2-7	CASSPDRGLYEQYF	TGTGCCAGCAGCCCGGACAGGGGGCTATACGAGCAGTACTTC
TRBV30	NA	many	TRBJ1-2	CAWSSVQGDGYTF	TGTGCCTGGAGTTCTGTACAGGGTGATGGCTACACCTTC
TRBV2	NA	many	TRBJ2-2	CASNLVRGELFF	TGTGCCAGCAACCTGGTGAGAGGGGAGCTGTTTTTT
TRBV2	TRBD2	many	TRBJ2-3	CASRPGLASDTQYF	TGTGCCAGCAGACCAGGACTAGCTTCAGATACGCAGTATTTT
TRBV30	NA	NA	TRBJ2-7	CAWPPRNSGPTYEQYF	TGTGCCTGGCCCCCCCGGAACTCGGGGCCTACCTACGAGCAGTACTTC
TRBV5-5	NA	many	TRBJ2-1	CASSFRVNGLNEQFF	TGTGCCAGCAGCTTCAGAGTTAATGGGCTGAATGAGCAGTTCTTC
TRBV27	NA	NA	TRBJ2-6	CASSFPLSSGANVLTF	TGTGCCAGCAGTTTTCCTCTTAGTTCTGGGGCCAACGTCCTGACTTTC
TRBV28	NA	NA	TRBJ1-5	CASSVGLLSNQPQHF	TGTGCCAGCAGCGTAGGACTCCTTAGCAATCAGCCCCAGCATTTT
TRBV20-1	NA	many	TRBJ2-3	CSARQGSTDTQYF	TGCAGTGCTAGACAGGGGAGCACAGATACGCAGTATTTT